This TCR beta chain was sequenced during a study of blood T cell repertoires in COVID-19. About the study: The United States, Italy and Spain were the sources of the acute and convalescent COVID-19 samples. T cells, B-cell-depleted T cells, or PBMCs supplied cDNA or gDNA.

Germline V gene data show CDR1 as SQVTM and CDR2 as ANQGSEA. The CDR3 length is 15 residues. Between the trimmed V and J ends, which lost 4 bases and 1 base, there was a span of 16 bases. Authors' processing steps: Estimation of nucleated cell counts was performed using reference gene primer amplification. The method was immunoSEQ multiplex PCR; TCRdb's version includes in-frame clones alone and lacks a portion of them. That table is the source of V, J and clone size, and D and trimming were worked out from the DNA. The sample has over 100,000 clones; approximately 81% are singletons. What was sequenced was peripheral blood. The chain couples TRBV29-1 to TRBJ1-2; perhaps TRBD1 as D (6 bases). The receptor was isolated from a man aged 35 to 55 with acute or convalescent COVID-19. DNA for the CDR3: TGCAGCGTTGGGGGTTACGGGACACTTAACTATGGCTACACCTTC. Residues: CSVGGYGTLNYGYTF. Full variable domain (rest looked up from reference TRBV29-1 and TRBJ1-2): SAVISQKPSRDICQRGTSLTIQCQVDSQVTMMFWYRQQPGQSLTLIATANQGSEATYESGFVIDKFPISRPNLTFSTLTVSNMSPEDSSIYLCSVGGYGTLNYGYTFGSGTRLTVV.